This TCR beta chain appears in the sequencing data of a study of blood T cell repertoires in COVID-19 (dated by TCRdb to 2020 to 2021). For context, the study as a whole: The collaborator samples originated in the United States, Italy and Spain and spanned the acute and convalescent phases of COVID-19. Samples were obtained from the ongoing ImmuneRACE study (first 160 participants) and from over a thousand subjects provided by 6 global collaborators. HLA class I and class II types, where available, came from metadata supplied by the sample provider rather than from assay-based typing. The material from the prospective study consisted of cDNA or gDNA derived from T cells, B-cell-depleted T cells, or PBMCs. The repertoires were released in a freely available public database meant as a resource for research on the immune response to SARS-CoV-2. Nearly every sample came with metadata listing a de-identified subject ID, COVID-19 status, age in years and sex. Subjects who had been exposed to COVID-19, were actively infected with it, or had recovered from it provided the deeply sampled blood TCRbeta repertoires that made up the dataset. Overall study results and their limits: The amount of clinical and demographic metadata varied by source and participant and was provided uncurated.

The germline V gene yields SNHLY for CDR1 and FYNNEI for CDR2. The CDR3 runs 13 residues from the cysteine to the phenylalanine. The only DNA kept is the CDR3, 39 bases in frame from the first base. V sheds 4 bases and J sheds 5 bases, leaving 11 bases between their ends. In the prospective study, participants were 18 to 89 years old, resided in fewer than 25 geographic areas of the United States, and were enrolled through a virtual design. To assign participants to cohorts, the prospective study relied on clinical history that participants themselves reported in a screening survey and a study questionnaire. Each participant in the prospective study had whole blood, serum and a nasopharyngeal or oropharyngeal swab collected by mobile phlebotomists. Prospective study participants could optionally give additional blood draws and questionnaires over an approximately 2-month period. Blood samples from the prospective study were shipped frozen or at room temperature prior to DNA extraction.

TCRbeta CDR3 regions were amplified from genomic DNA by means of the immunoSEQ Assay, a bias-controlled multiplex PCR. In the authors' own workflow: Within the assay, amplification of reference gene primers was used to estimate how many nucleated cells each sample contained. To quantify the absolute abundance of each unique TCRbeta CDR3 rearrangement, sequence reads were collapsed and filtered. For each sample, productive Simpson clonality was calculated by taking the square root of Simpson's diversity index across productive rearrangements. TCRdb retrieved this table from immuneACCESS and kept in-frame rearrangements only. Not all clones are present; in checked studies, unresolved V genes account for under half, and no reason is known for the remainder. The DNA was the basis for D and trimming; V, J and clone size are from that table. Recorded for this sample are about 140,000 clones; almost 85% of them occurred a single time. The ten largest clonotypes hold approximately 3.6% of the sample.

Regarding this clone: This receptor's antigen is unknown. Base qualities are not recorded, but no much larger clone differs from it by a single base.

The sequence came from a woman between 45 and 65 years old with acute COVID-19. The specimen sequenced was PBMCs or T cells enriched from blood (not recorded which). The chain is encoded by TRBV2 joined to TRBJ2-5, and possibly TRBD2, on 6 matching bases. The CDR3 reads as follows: CASSGGGVETQYF. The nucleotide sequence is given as TGTGCCAGCAGTGGAGGAGGGGTTGAGACCCAGTACTTC.